These 27 T cell receptor beta chains originate from one sample sequenced in a study of shared clonotypes between healthy human individuals. Some clones are missing from TCRdb's copy, which holds only in-frame ones; the method was immunoSEQ multiplex PCR. The sample consists of fewer than 2.5 million clones, 90% to 95% of them appearing once. Sequencing was carried out using naive CD4+ T cells from PBMCs. Indicated subset: CD45RA+ positively selected. The receptor set was obtained from a man aged 18 to 29 in good health. Some clones in this sample may be carry-over from other donors' samples.

The chain combines TRBV28 with TRBJ1-5; possibly TRBD1 for D (6 bases). There are 13 residues in the CDR3. The V gene lost 10 bases and the J gene lost 3 bases, with 13 bases spanning the gap. Looked up from germline, CDR1 is MDHEN and CDR2 is SYDVKM. This CDR3 is CANADSLNQPQHF. The CDR3 coding sequence is TGTGCCAACGCGGACAGCCTCAATCAGCCCCAGCATTTT.

The chain employs TRBV15 and TRBJ2-3; D is unresolved. The V gene's germline CDR1 is LNHNV and CDR2 YYDKDF (reference sequence). The CDR3 runs to 15 residues. Trimming stripped 0 bases from V and 4 bases from J, with 11 bases between. Written as DNA, the CDR3 is TGTGCCACCAGCAGAGACTCCGACCCGGCAGATACGCAGTATTTT. It translates to CATSRDSDPADTQYF.

This chain links TRBV2 with TRBJ1-2, with 10 bases fitting TRBD1. Germline V gene sequence: CDR1 SNHLY, CDR2 FYNNEI. This CDR3 is 12 amino acids long. V shed 11 bases, J shed 8 bases, and the junction held 8 bases outside the gene matches. The DNA of the CDR3 is TGTGCCGGATCAGGGACAGGGGTCGGCTACACCTTC. This codes for CAGSGTGVGYTF.

The chain recombines TRBV21-1 with TRBJ1-2; the table's D call TRBD1 went unverified against the DNA. TRBV21-1 is recorded as a pseudogene. This CDR3 spans 15 amino acids. The CDR3 region has the DNA TGTGCCAGCAGCACTAAGGCTCCCAGGGGCCATGGCTACACCTTC. As protein: CASSTKAPRGHGYTF.

This chain links TRBV21-1 with TRBJ1-2; the D call in the table, TRBD1, was not verified against the DNA. TRBV21-1 counts as a pseudogene. CDR3 length equals 15 residues. CDR3 in DNA: TGTGCCAGCAGCAAAGACGACAGGCCATTCTATGGCTACACCTTC. It yields the protein CASSKDDRPFYGYTF.

The V gene is TRBV5-1, the J gene TRBJ1-3; D is unclear. Germline lookup yields CDR1 SGHRS and CDR2 YFSETQ. There are 16 residues in the CDR3. Trimming took off 0 bases at V and 3 bases at J, with 13 bases between the two ends. The CDR3 is CASSLEGSRSGNTIYF. In nucleotides, the CDR3 is TGCGCCAGCAGCTTGGAAGGGTCTAGGAGTGGAAACACCATATATTTT.

The genes are TRBV5-6 and TRBJ2-1; D is undetermined. The V end was cut by 0 bases, the J end by 6 bases, with 7 bases between. CDR3 length: 13 residues. Germline V gene sequence: CDR1 SGHDT, CDR2 YYEEEE. The CDR3 protein is CASSLVSFNEQFF. CDR3 DNA: TGTGCCAGCAGCTTGGTGTCTTTCAATGAGCAGTTCTTC.

The CDR3 nucleotides read TGTGCCAGCAGCTTGGGGACGGGACAAGGAGCTTTCTTT. Its translation is CASSLGTGQGAFF. The V and J genes are TRBV5-6 and TRBJ1-1; D possibly corresponds to TRBD1 (6 bases). CDR1 and CDR2 (germline): SGHDT, YYEEEE. Trimming stripped 0 bases from V and 10 bases from J, with 13 bases between. The CDR3 extends over 13 amino acids. Variable domain in full (rest from reference TRBV5-6 and TRBJ1-1): DAGVTQSPTHLIKTRGQQVTLRCSPKSGHDTVSWYQQALGQGPQFIFQYYEEEERQRGNFPDRFSGHQFPNYSSELNVNALLLGDSALYLCASSLGTGQGAFFGQGTRLTVV.

The chain has TRBV29-1 and TRBJ2-2; TRBD2 agrees at 14 bases. CDR3 length equals 16 residues. Germline lookup yields CDR1 SQVTM and CDR2 ANQGSEA. Unmatched junction bases numbered 7, after V lost 6 bases and J lost 4 bases. The CDR3 coding sequence is TGCAGCGTAGCGGGACTAGCGGGAGTTGGCACCGGGGAGCTGTTTTTT. This encodes CSVAGLAGVGTGELFF.

The chain recombines TRBV28 with TRBJ2-7; the match to TRBD1 covers 9 bases. The germline V gene encodes CDR1 MDHEN and CDR2 SYDVKM. Germline trimming cut 5 bases from V and 4 bases from J; bases unmatched to any gene: 12. The CDR3 spans 16 residues. DNA of the CDR3: TGTGCCAGCAGTGTTCCGGGACAGGGCGATCTTTACGAGCAGTACTTC. Protein: CASSVPGQGDLYEQYF.

The V gene is TRBV12-5, the J gene TRBJ2-5, with 7 positions matching TRBD1. Unmatched junction bases numbered 6, after V lost 6 bases and J lost 5 bases. Germline CDR1 and CDR2: LGHNT and FRNRAP. This CDR3 is built from 13 residues. CDR3 DNA: TGTGCTAGTGGCTGGACAGGCGGCGAGACCCAGTACTTC. Its translation: CASGWTGGETQYF.

V and J are TRBV5-4 and TRBJ1-1, with D possibly TRBD1 on 6 matching bases. The germline CDR1 and CDR2 sequences are SGHNT and YYREEE (reference sequence). V lost 4 bases, J lost 1 base, and 20 bases lay in between. The CDR3 covers 17 residues. CDR3 region: CASSIDPRTVRNTEAFF. The CDR3, as DNA: TGTGCCAGCAGCATTGACCCACGGACAGTAAGGAACACTGAAGCTTTCTTT. Looking up the rest from reference TRBV5-4 and TRBJ1-1 gives the full variable domain: ETGVTQSPTHLIKTRGQQVTLRCSSQSGHNTVSWYQQALGQGPQFIFQYYREEENGRGNFPPRFSGLQFPNYSSELNVNALELDDSALYLCASSIDPRTVRNTEAFFGQGTRLTVV.

A remark on this clone: Other DNA sequences in the same sample also yield this CDR3. The rearrangement joins TRBV28 to TRBJ1-2, with TRBD1 matching over 11 bases. The CDR3 spans 14 residues. Germline values: CDR1 MDHEN, CDR2 SYDVKM. Germline trimming cut 4 bases from V and 7 bases from J; bases unmatched to any gene: 5. The CDR3 is CASSSGQGVGGYTF. CDR3 DNA sequence: TGTGCCAGCAGTTCGGGACAGGGGGTGGGTGGCTACACCTTC.

The V gene is TRBV5-1, the J gene TRBJ1-5; D is possibly TRBD1 (6 bases). Trimming removed 0 bases from V and 6 bases from J, with 13 bases in between. CDR3 size: 15 residues. Germline loops: CDR1 SGHRS, CDR2 YFSETQ. Here the CDR3 DNA reads TGCGCCAGCAGCTTGGACGGGGGCGCGGCTCAGCCCCAGCATTTT. Translating it yields CASSLDGGAAQPQHF.

This sequence joins TRBV18 and TRBJ2-4; maybe TRBD2 (5 bases). Germline V gene data show CDR1 as KGHSH and CDR2 as LQKENI. Trimming removed 6 bases from V and 8 bases from J, with 14 bases in between. This CDR3 is built from 13 residues. The CDR3 DNA reads as TGTGCCAGCTCCCCGAGCGGTTTCGACATTCAGTACTTC. This translates into CASSPSGFDIQYF.

This clone occurred once. The chain links TRBV7-9 to TRBJ2-3, with 7 bases fitting TRBD2. The CDR3 loop spans 18 amino acids. Trimming removed 7 bases from V and 2 bases from J; junction bases left unmatched: 18. Germline CDR1 SEHNR, CDR2 FQNEAQ (reference sequence). The CDR3 bases are TGTGCCAGCACCGACCGAATTCGAGGGGAGGGGTCCACAGATACGCAGTATTTT. Protein sequence: CASTDRIRGEGSTDTQYF.

V gene TRBV6-6 combines with J gene TRBJ1-1; D gene ambiguous. V lost 2 bases to trimming and J lost 0 bases, with 7 bases between them. The CDR3 is 14 residues long. The V gene's germline CDR1 is MNHNY and CDR2 SVGAGI (reference sequence). CDR3 in DNA: TGTGCCAGCAGTTACGGGCACCTGAACACTGAAGCTTTCTTT. Encoded protein: CASSYGHLNTEAFF.

The V and J genes are TRBV19 and TRBJ1-2; TRBD1 might be the D (6 bases). From germline, CDR1 is LNHDA and CDR2 SQIVND (reference sequence). The CDR3 consists of 14 residues. Trimming removed 4 bases from V and 7 bases from J, with 16 bases in between. CDR3 loop: CASSRVTGTSGYTF. The CDR3 DNA is TGTGCCAGTAGTAGGGTAACCGGGACAAGTGGCTACACCTTC.

This clone has more than one count but fewer than ten. CDR3 in DNA: TGTGCCAGCAGCTTGCAGGGACAGCGACATGAGCAGTTCTTC. Its protein product is CASSLQGQRHEQFF. This sequence joins TRBV5-8 and TRBJ2-1, with 7 bases lining up with TRBD1. The length of the CDR3 is 14 residues. Losses at the gene ends were 1 base for V and 8 bases for J; bases not matched to a gene: 6. Germline-derived CDR1 and CDR2 are SGHTS and YDEGEE.

This chain uses TRBV19 with TRBJ1-3, with D unclear. CDR1 and CDR2 (germline): LNHDA, SQIVND (reference sequence). V shed 4 bases and J shed 2 bases, with 12 bases lying between them. CDR3 length: 15 residues. The CDR3 DNA reads as TGTGCCAGTAGTAGCAAAGGACGTGCTGGAAACACCATATATTTT. Its translation is CASSSKGRAGNTIYF. Looking up the rest from reference TRBV19 and TRBJ1-3 gives the full variable domain: DGGITQSPKYLFRKEGQNVTLSCEQNLNHDAMYWYRQDPGQGLRLIYYSQIVNDFQKGDIAEGYSVSREKKESFPLTVTSAQKNPTAFYLCASSSKGRAGNTIYFGEGSWLTVV.

This chain links TRBV5-1 with TRBJ2-3, with D unresolved. Germline V gives CDR1 SGHRS, CDR2 YFSETQ. Trimming pared 5 bases from V and 0 bases from J, leaving 19 bases between. This CDR3 comprises 17 residues. CDR3 loop: CASSRSVGGTSTDTQYF. In DNA, the CDR3 is TGCGCCAGCAGTCGGTCGGTAGGCGGAACTAGCACAGATACGCAGTATTTT.

The chain is built from TRBV10-1 and TRBJ1-2; D remains unclear. CDR1 is WNHNN, CDR2 SYGVQD, per germline (reference sequence). Trimming shortened V by 0 bases and J by 2 bases, and 4 bases separated the two germline ends. This CDR3 spans 13 amino acids. The CDR3 here is CASSESQNYGYTF. CDR3 DNA sequence: TGCGCCAGCAGTGAGTCCCAGAACTATGGCTACACCTTC.

This chain joins TRBV27 and TRBJ2-1; 7 bases fit TRBD2. The CDR3 is 15 residues long. With 1 base clipped from V and 9 bases from J, the junction kept 9 bases outside the gene matches. Germline V gene data show CDR1 as MNHEY and CDR2 as SMNVEV (reference sequence). The CDR3 loop is CASSLLGRWGGEQFF. CDR3 in DNA: TGTGCCAGCAGTTTATTAGGCCGGTGGGGGGGTGAGCAGTTCTTC.

The rearrangement joins TRBV6-5 to TRBJ1-1, with TRBD1 as a possible D gene (5 bases). Germline CDR1 and CDR2: MNHEY and SVGAGI. V lost 2 bases to trimming and J lost 10 bases, with 8 bases between them. The CDR3 has 11 residues. The CDR3 bases are TGTGCCAGCAGTTACGGGGGAGGAGCTTTCTTT. Translated, it gives CASSYGGGAFF.

The chain combines TRBV7-9 with TRBJ2-1, with 7 bases lining up with TRBD1. Losses at the gene ends were 6 bases for V and 9 bases for J; bases not matched to a gene: 11. This CDR3 region has 14 residues. The germline CDR1 and CDR2 sequences are SEHNR and FQNEAQ (reference sequence). The CDR3 sequence is CASRHQGESGEQFF. As DNA, the CDR3 is TGTGCCAGCAGGCACCAGGGGGAGAGCGGTGAGCAGTTCTTC.

The chain couples TRBV29-1 to TRBJ1-3; TRBD1 aligns across 10 bases. The CDR3 is 14 amino acids. V was pared by 4 bases and J by 8 bases, with 8 bases of the junction left unmatched. Looked up from germline, CDR1 is SQVTM and CDR2 is ANQGSEA. The chain's CDR3 is CSVVDRGQRDTIYF. CDR3 sequence (DNA): TGCAGCGTTGTAGACAGGGGGCAAAGAGACACCATATATTTT.

The chain is built from TRBV7-2 and TRBJ1-3; D is ambiguous. V gave up 3 bases and J gave up 4 bases, with 10 bases separating them. This CDR3 region has 14 residues. The germline V gene encodes CDR1 SGHTA and CDR2 FQGNSA. CDR3 sequence reads: CASSLSGQGNTIYF. CDR3 sequence (DNA): TGTGCCAGCAGCTTGAGCGGGCAGGGAAACACCATATATTTT.